The entry that follows covers one T cell receptor beta chain sequence. As yet, its antigen is unknown. This sample stems from a study of PD-1 blockade in classical Hodgkin lymphoma. Study-level results: Reports described newly diagnosed patients as having lower baseline TCR diversity than healthy donors. The diversity seen at baseline in complete responders resembled that of newly diagnosed patients.

The CDR3 runs to 16 residues. Trimming took off 4 bases at V and 4 bases at J, with 20 bases between the two ends. CDR1 is SGDLS and CDR2 is YYNGEE in the germline V gene. Data came from immunoSEQ multiplex PCR; TCRdb stores just in-frame clones and leaves some out. The sample lists over 20,000 clones, 65% to 85% seen once, with approximately 1.7% in the top ten. Each and every patient relapsed after autologous stem cell transplantation, and patients got differing brentuximab vedotin exposure. With magnetic negative selection, CD4+ T cells were purified from PBMCs that had been thawed. Patients' outcomes at their best amounted to complete response, partial response or progressive disease.

The source material was CD4+ T cells from blood, sampled at baseline. The clonotype originates from a human donor with classical Hodgkin lymphoma. V gene TRBV9 combines with J gene TRBJ1-2; unclear D gene. The CDR3 nucleotides are TGTGCCAGCAGCCCCACGGGAACCCCGGGTTTCTATGGCTACACCTTC. Protein sequence: CASSPTGTPGFYGYTF.